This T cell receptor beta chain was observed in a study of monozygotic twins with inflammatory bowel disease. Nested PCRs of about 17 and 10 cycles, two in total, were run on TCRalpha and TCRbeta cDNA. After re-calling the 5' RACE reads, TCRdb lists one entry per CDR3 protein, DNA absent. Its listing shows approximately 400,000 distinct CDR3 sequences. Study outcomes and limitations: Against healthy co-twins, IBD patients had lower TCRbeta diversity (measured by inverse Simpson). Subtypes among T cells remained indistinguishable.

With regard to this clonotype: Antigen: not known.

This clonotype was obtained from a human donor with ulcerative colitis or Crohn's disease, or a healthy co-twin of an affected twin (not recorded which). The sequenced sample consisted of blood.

The CDR3 spells CASSFRPSTTIEADTQYF. The rearrangement links TRBV5-6 to TRBJ2-3; as DNA is missing, the TRBD1 call by TCRdb cannot be tested. The CDR3 has 18 amino acids. Per germline, CDR1 SGHDT and CDR2 YYEEEE.